This T cell receptor beta chain was profiled in a study of human T cells and chemical hapten exposure. As to time point: patch test 3, about 24 weeks after DPC sensitization. This sample's treatment: therapeutic diphenylcyclopropenone sensitization with weekly scalp DPC. Before extraction, the whole blood was not fractionated, and total RNA was taken from it. Study-level results: In comparison with controls, expanded TCRs gave rise to a significantly larger number of large CDR3 similarity clusters.

This clonotype was recorded many times. Its antigen is not identified. The authors' processing: Ranging from about 20,000 to 700,000, TCR counts per sample had a median value of around 91,000. TCRdb passed the RACE reads through MiXCR, listing each CDR3 protein once. These V and J calls originate from TCRdb's pipeline instead of the authors' own analysis. The table has 50,000 to 70,000 distinct CDR3 sequences, 9.5% to 15% seen once; the top ten hold 2.4%. V gave up 6 bases and J gave up 4 bases, with 7 bases separating them. CDR3 length: 12 amino acids. Germline V CDR1 and CDR2: MNHNY, SVGAGI (reference sequence).

The source is a man under 40 with alopecia areata. Some clones in this sample may be carry-over from other donors' samples. The input for sequencing was whole blood, taken in connection with sensitization to the hapten diphenylcyclopropenone (DPC). The chain carries TRBV6-6 and TRBJ1-5; maybe TRBD1 (5 bases). CDR3 nucleotide sequence: TGTGCCAGCAGCGGGGGAAATCAGCCCCAGCATTTT. Translation: CASSGGNQPQHF.